The 24 T cell receptor beta chains presented below share a single source sample, sequenced in a study of post-analysis software for immune sequencing data. Study-level points and caveats: Patients had higher frequencies than controls of a handful of TRBV segments, including TRBV5-6, TRBV5-1 and TRBV20-1.

Antigens for these TCRs are unknown. Researchers reported that TCR beta cDNA libraries carried unique molecular identifiers. TCRdb reprocessed the PCR reads via MiXCR and lists one record per CDR3 protein. The sample lists fewer than 600,000 distinct CDR3 sequences, roughly 45% occurring once. Sequences were obtained from blood. These receptors were obtained from a girl aged 10-17 years with multiple sclerosis.

The rearrangement links TRBV4-1 to TRBJ2-1; perhaps TRBD2 as D (6 bases). The V gene's germline CDR1 is MGHRA and CDR2 YSYEKL. Between the trimmed V and J ends, which lost 0 bases and 7 bases, there was a span of 16 bases. This CDR3 region has 16 residues. The CDR3 DNA follows: TGCGCCAGCAGCCAAGAGAAGCGCGTGAGCGGGAATGAGCAGTTCTTC. It yields the protein CASSQEKRVSGNEQFF.

The J gene is TRBJ2-7, the V gene TRBV20-1; D possibly matches TRBD1 or TRBD2 (5 bases each). Trimming removed 5 bases from V and 3 bases from J, with 14 bases in between. The CDR3 consists of 13 residues. CDR1 and CDR2 (germline): DFQATT, SNEGSKA (reference sequence). The CDR3 DNA reads TGCAGTGCTGGGTCAGAGGGGTTCTACGAGCAGTACTTC. It translates to CSAGSEGFYEQYF.

This chain connects TRBV6-6 to TRBJ2-3, with D possibly matching TRBD2 (5 bases). Germline CDR1 MNHNY, CDR2 SVGAGI (reference sequence). V lost 0 bases to trimming and J lost 2 bases, with 15 bases between them. The CDR3 has 17 amino acids. Here the CDR3 DNA reads TGTGCCAGCAGTTACTCGACACCCGAGGGCCTCACAGATACGCAGTATTTT. Its protein is CASSYSTPEGLTDTQYF.

The J gene is TRBJ2-7, the V gene TRBV10-3, with 12 bases matching TRBD2. Unmatched junction bases numbered 1, after V lost 0 bases and J lost 7 bases. This CDR3 has 14 amino acids. The V gene's germline CDR1 is ENHRY and CDR2 SYGVKD. The CDR3 region is CAISESGTSGEQYF. CDR3 coding DNA: TGTGCCATCAGTGAGTCGGGGACTAGCGGGGAGCAGTACTTC.

The chain uses TRBV7-2 and TRBJ2-7, with TRBD1 identical over 9 bases. This CDR3 contains 18 residues. Germline CDR1 is SGHTA and CDR2 is FQGNSA. V was pared by 5 bases and J by 3 bases, with 17 bases of the junction left unmatched. CDR3 in DNA: TGTGCCAGCAGCCCCCTAGGAGGTCCCGGGACAGGGCACTACGAGCAGTACTTC. Protein sequence: CASSPLGGPGTGHYEQYF.

The CDR3 DNA sequence: TGTGCCAGCAGTTTCCGGGACCCCACTCGGGCTTTCTTT. Its protein is CASSFRDPTRAFF. This sequence joins TRBV28 and TRBJ1-1, with D possibly matching TRBD1 (5 bases). This CDR3 has 13 residues. Germline V gene data show CDR1 as MDHEN and CDR2 as SYDVKM. V dropped 3 bases and J dropped 11 bases, with 16 bases sitting between them.

This clonotype was found a few times. The chain links TRBV20-1 to TRBJ1-1; unclear D gene. Trimming cost V 2 bases and J 1 base, with 14 bases left between them. The germline CDR1 and CDR2 sequences are DFQATT and SNEGSKA (reference sequence). CDR3 length equals 15 residues. CDR3 region: CSARSGKERNTEAFF. The CDR3 coding sequence is TGCAGTGCTAGATCGGGGAAAGAGAGGAACACTGAAGCTTTCTTT.

The J gene is TRBJ2-3, the V gene TRBV5-1; possible D gene TRBD1, 5 bases. The CDR3 spans 14 residues. CDR1 SGHRS and CDR2 YFSETQ come from the germline V gene. V was shortened by 0 bases and J by 4 bases, with 9 bases between the two germline ends. CDR3: CASSLGSGSDTQYF. CDR3 bases: TGCGCCAGCAGCTTGGGGTCAGGGTCAGATACGCAGTATTTT.

The chain uses TRBV10-3 and TRBJ2-1; 10 nucleotides match TRBD2. The V gene end was trimmed by 8 bases and the J gene end by 7 bases; junction bases not matched to a gene: 8. There are 14 residues in the CDR3. The germline CDR1 and CDR2 sequences are ENHRY and SYGVKD. CDR3 DNA: TGTGCCATCGGAAAGCGGGAGGGCCTAAATGAGCAGTTCTTC. Its translation is CAIGKREGLNEQFF.

This chain connects TRBV7-9 to TRBJ2-3; 9 positions agree with TRBD1. The CDR3 spans 17 residues. The trim removed 5 bases at V and 1 base at J, leaving 10 bases unmatched. From germline, CDR1 is SEHNR and CDR2 FQNEAQ (reference sequence). The CDR3 loop is CASSHPPGQGGTDTQYF. The CDR3 DNA reads TGTGCCAGCAGCCACCCTCCGGGACAGGGTGGCACAGATACGCAGTATTTT.

V usage is TRBV11-2 and J usage is TRBJ2-1, with 14 bases fitting TRBD2. There are 18 residues in the CDR3. CDR1 and CDR2 (germline): SGHAT, FQNNGV. V shed 5 bases, J shed 0 bases, and the junction held 6 bases outside the gene matches. The CDR3 region is CASSPRLAGGSSYNEQFF. CDR3 DNA sequence: TGTGCCAGCAGCCCCCGACTAGCGGGAGGGAGCTCCTACAATGAGCAGTTCTTC.

This clonotype was recorded only once. The rearrangement joins TRBV7-6 to TRBJ2-4; 14 bases agree with TRBD2. The J call may be in error: the DNA end matches TRBJ2-7 better. The germline V gene has CDR1 SGHVS and CDR2 FNYEAQ. The CDR3 runs to 15 residues. The CDR3 DNA reads as TGTGCCAGCAGCTTTGAGGGGACTAGCGGGAGCGAGCAGTACTTC. This translates into CASSFEGTSGSEQYF.

This clonotype was detected a few times. The V and J genes are TRBV9 and TRBJ2-5; D ambiguous. The CDR3 contains 14 residues. Germline assignment: CDR1 SGDLS and CDR2 YYNGEE. V shed 0 bases and J shed 4 bases, with 10 bases lying between them. The CDR3 nucleotides are TGTGCCAGCAGCGTAGCGGCGGCTAGAGAGACCCAGTACTTC. Its protein is CASSVAAARETQYF.

This chain joins TRBV7-9 and TRBJ2-1; D is perhaps TRBD2 (6 bases). CDR1 is SEHNR and CDR2 is FQNEAQ in the germline V gene (reference sequence). The CDR3 runs 17 residues. Trimming took 1 base from V and 4 from J, leaving 17 bases between them. The CDR3 region has the DNA TGTGCCAGCAGCTTAGGACTGGGAGCGGGCCGATACAATGAGCAGTTCTTC. Amino acids: CASSLGLGAGRYNEQFF.

The chain joins TRBV20-1 to TRBJ2-3; a possible D gene is TRBD2 (5 bases). CDR1 DFQATT and CDR2 SNEGSKA come from the germline V gene (reference sequence). Between the trimmed V and J ends, which lost 4 bases and 0 bases, there was a span of 11 bases. The length of the CDR3 is 14 residues. CDR3 residues: CSAIDYASTDTQYF. CDR3 DNA sequence: TGCAGTGCTATCGACTATGCTAGCACAGATACGCAGTATTTT.

CDR3 region: CASSLGVSGFRWETQYF. The CDR3 region has the DNA TGTGCCAGCAGTTTAGGTGTATCAGGGTTTAGGTGGGAGACCCAGTACTTC. The J gene is TRBJ2-5, the V gene TRBV28, with D tentatively TRBD1 (5 bases). The CDR3 has 17 residues. Trimming cost V 2 bases and J 5 bases, with 21 bases left between them. CDR1 is MDHEN, CDR2 SYDVKM, per germline.

This clonotype was seen a handful of times. Its ends do not fully match the called genes, so a read error is possible. The V gene is TRBV29-1, the J gene TRBJ1-1, with 9 bases that match TRBD1. Germline CDR1 reads SQVTM; CDR2 reads ANQGSEA. CDR3 length: 13 amino acids. CDR3 sequence: CSGRTGENTDAFF. CDR3 in DNA: TGCAGCGGCCGGACAGGGGAGAACACTGATGCTTTCTTT. The variable domain in full, completed from reference TRBV29-1 and TRBJ1-1, reads SAVISQKPSRDICQRGTSLTIQCQVDSQVTMMFWYRQQPGQSLTLIATANQGSEATYESGFVIDKFPISRPNLTFSTLTVSNMSPEDSSIYLCSGRTGENTDAFFGQGTRLTVV.

This clonotype has just a few counts. CDR3 residues: CASSLGRAYSPLHF. The CDR3 DNA follows: TGTGCCAGCAGCTTAGGCAGGGCGTATTCACCCCTCCACTTT. V is TRBV7-2 and J is TRBJ1-6, with D tentatively TRBD1 (5 bases). CDR1 is SGHTA and CDR2 is FQGNSA in the germline V gene. V lost 1 base and J 8 bases, leaving 9 bases between the germline ends. This CDR3 is 14 amino acids long. The full variable domain, in which reference TRBV7-2 and TRBJ1-6 provide the parts outside the CDR3, is GAGVSQSPSNKVTEKGKDVELRCDPISGHTALYWYRQSLGQGLEFLIYFQGNSAPDKSGLPSDRFSAERTGGSVSTLTIQRTQQEDSAVYLCASSLGRAYSPLHFGNGTRLTVT.

This chain links TRBV29-1 with TRBJ2-1; 8 bases fit TRBD2. The V segment lost 8 bases and the J segment 2 bases; nucleotides outside the gene matches: 8. Per germline, CDR1 SQVTM and CDR2 ANQGSEA. The CDR3 is 14 amino acids. CDR3 amino acids: CSTSRGGTYNEQFF. The CDR3 nucleotides read TGCAGCACTTCTCGGGGGGGCACCTACAATGAGCAGTTCTTC.

This clonotype has more than one count but fewer than ten. At one end the junction does not follow the germline gene, possibly because of a read error. V usage is TRBV12-3 or TRBV12-4 and J usage is TRBJ2-7, with 10 bases aligning to TRBD2. The CDR3 is 14 amino acids. CDR3 DNA sequence: TGTGCCTGCAGTTTAGCGGGAGGCTCCTACGAGCAGTACTTC. It codes for CACSLAGGSYEQYF.

The chain uses TRBV4-2 and TRBJ2-1; no clear D gene. The CDR3 is made up of 16 amino acids. V shed 0 bases and J shed 3 bases, with 12 bases lying between them. Germline V CDR1 and CDR2: LGHNA, YNFKEQ. CDR3 loop: CASSQDSSLLYNEQFF. CDR3 bases: TGTGCCAGCAGCCAAGATTCGAGCCTTCTCTACAATGAGCAGTTCTTC.

This clonotype was counted a few times. The chain joins TRBV14 to TRBJ1-6; TRBD1 agrees at 7 bases. J gave up 0 bases and V 5 bases, and 7 bases lay outside the gene matches. The germline V gene encodes CDR1 SGHDN and CDR2 FVKESK. The length of the CDR3 is 17 residues. CDR3 coding DNA: TGTGCCAGCAGCAGCCGGGACAGCAGCTCCTATAATTCACCCCTCCACTTT. It specifies CASSSRDSSSYNSPLHF.

The V call is TRBV4-1, the J call TRBJ2-7; D remains unclear. The V and J ends lost 0 bases and 2 bases respectively, with 14 bases between them. Germline V gene sequence: CDR1 MGHRA, CDR2 YSYEKL. The CDR3 is 16 amino acids. CDR3 amino acids: CASSQESTHPPYEQYF. For the CDR3, the DNA is TGCGCCAGCAGCCAAGAATCGACACACCCGCCCTACGAGCAGTACTTC.

The sample holds a few counts of this clonotype. The rearrangement links TRBV20-1 to TRBJ1-5; D not certain. Germline V CDR1 and CDR2: DFQATT, SNEGSKA (reference sequence). The germline V and J ends were trimmed by 5 bases and 5 bases, with 13 bases remaining between them. CDR3 length equals 13 residues. CDR3: CSARPGPYQPQHF. DNA of the CDR3: TGCAGTGCTCGTCCCGGCCCGTATCAGCCCCAGCATTTT.